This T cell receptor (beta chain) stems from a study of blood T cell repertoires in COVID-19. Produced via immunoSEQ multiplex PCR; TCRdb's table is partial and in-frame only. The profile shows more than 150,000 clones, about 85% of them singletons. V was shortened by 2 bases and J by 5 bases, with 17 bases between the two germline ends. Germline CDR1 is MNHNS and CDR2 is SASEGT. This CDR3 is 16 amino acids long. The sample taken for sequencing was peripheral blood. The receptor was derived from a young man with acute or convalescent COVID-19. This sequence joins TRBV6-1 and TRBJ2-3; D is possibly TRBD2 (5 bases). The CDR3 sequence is CASSERAGRGRDTQYF. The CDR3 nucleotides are TGTGCCAGCAGTGAACGGGCTGGTAGAGGGAGAGATACGCAGTATTTT.